This T cell receptor beta chain came from a study of beta chain features in type 1 diabetes. On the study more broadly: Cell yields, age and gender were similar between patients and healthy donors. Study-wide points: Shortening of TCRB CDR3s, moderate but significant, appeared in all four CD4+ subsets of Type 1 diabetes patients. In type 1 diabetes patients, VDJ junctions had fewer insertions; deletions at these junctions were more frequent.

All of the isolated RNA was reverse transcribed, so expressed TCRB transcripts were sequenced. Profiling relied on immunoSEQ multiplex PCR, and the TCRdb table lists in-frame clones only, not all of them. The table shows about 160,000 clones, with approximately 10% occurring only once. A note on this clone: Its antigen is undetermined.

V lost 5 bases, J lost 6 bases, and 15 bases stayed unmatched. The CDR3 loop spans 17 amino acids. CDR1 is LNHDA, CDR2 SQIVND, per germline (reference sequence). V and J are TRBV19 and TRBJ2-1; 8 bases are shared with TRBD2. This receptor was obtained from a man younger than 40 with type 1 diabetes. The material sequenced was central memory CD4+ T cells from blood. The CDR3, as DNA: TGTGCCAGTAGTCTATCTTCGGGGACCAGCGGGGGCAATGAGCAGTTCTTC. As protein: CASSLSSGTSGGNEQFF.